A selection of T cell receptor beta chains follows, all from one sample in a study of cytomegalovirus exposure and HLA in healthy donors. Libraries were prepared by immunoSEQ multiplex PCR; TCRdb keeps only in-frame clonotypes and omits some of them. The profile shows roughly 120,000 clones, roughly 91% of them singletons. The source material was PBMCs. The origin of the receptors is a young man in good health and CMV-seronegative. CDR3s include the opening cysteine and the closing phenylalanine or tryptophan. Fields, in order: J gene, V gene, clone size, D gene, CDR3 protein, CDR3 DNA. D genes are given only for firm matches. Expanded clones are given a class, and other clones once, few, many or no size at all.

>TRBJ1-4|TRBV7-2|.|TRBD1
CASSPTGGNEKLFF
TGTGCCAGCAGCCCGACAGGGGGAAATGAAAAACTGTTTTTT
>TRBJ2-7|TRBV4-2|.|.
CASSPGHGTAEQYF
TGTGCCAGCAGCCCGGGACACGGAACTGCTGAGCAGTACTTC
>TRBJ2-5|TRBV7-8|.|TRBD1
CASSLKTHSDRSWETQYF
TGTGCCAGCAGCTTAAAAACCCACTCGGACAGGTCCTGGGAGACCCAGTACTTC
>TRBJ2-7|TRBV27|.|TRBD1
CASSSDRASSYEQYF
TGTGCCAGCAGTTCCGACAGGGCTTCCTCCTACGAGCAGTACTTC
>TRBJ2-3|TRBV7-8|.|TRBD2
CASSPSGDFTDTQYF
TGTGCCAGCAGCCCCAGCGGGGACTTCACAGATACGCAGTATTTT
>TRBJ1-2|TRBV6-1|.|TRBD1
CASSEGQGVQYGYTF
TGTGCCAGCAGTGAGGGGCAGGGGGTTCAGTATGGCTACACCTTC
>TRBJ1-4|TRBV11-2|once|.
CASSLVGGARGLTNEKLFF
TGTGCCAGCAGCTTAGTCGGCGGCGCGCGGGGTTTAACTAATGAAAAACTGTTTTTT
>TRBJ2-3|TRBV7-9|.|.
CASSYMTDTQYF
TGTGCCAGCAGCTACATGACAGATACGCAGTATTTT
>TRBJ2-7|TRBV6-5|.|.
CASSYGDRIYEQYF
TGTGCCAGCAGTTACGGCGACAGGATCTACGAGCAGTACTTC
>TRBJ1-6|TRBV6-5|.|TRBD1
CASRPQGAYSPLHF
TGTGCCAGCAGACCACAGGGGGCCTATTCACCCCTCCACTTT
>TRBJ1-3|TRBV4-1|.|TRBD1
CASSQDIGTGGNTIYF
TGCGCCAGCAGCCAAGATATAGGGACAGGGGGAAACACCATATATTTT
>TRBJ1-1|TRBV10-2|.|TRBD1
CATTQGASTEAFF
TGCGCCACTACGCAGGGGGCTAGCACTGAAGCTTTCTTT
>TRBJ2-1|TRBV7-9|.|TRBD2
CASSLALAGINEQFF
TGTGCCAGCAGCTTAGCACTAGCGGGGATCAATGAGCAGTTCTTC
>TRBJ2-6|TRBV5-6|.|TRBD1
CASSQTVTGAAWANVLTF
TGTGCCAGCAGCCAAACCGTAACAGGGGCCGCCTGGGCCAACGTCCTGACTTTC
>TRBJ1-5|TRBV18|.|TRBD1
CASSPSPGQGSNQPQHF
TGTGCCAGCTCACCTTCTCCGGGACAGGGTAGCAATCAGCCCCAGCATTTT
>TRBJ2-5|TRBV11-2|few|TRBD1
CATEDREETQYF
TGTGCCACCGAGGACAGGGAGGAGACCCAGTACTTC
>TRBJ1-4|TRBV28|.|TRBD1
CASSWTGTTNEKLFF
TGTGCCAGCAGTTGGACAGGAACAACTAATGAAAAACTGTTTTTT
>TRBJ1-5|TRBV5-1|.|.
CASSRESTFNQPQHF
TGCGCCAGCAGCAGGGAGAGTACCTTCAATCAGCCCCAGCATTTT
>TRBJ1-3|TRBV7-2|.|TRBD1
CASSPWTGPISGNTIYF
TGTGCCAGCAGCCCGTGGACAGGGCCCATCTCTGGAAACACCATATATTTT
>TRBJ2-1|TRBV13|.|TRBD2
CASSPPQVAGAYNEQFF
TGTGCCAGCAGCCCCCCCCAGGTAGCGGGGGCATACAATGAGCAGTTCTTC
>TRBJ2-7|TRBV7-2|once|.
CASSSRLGQYGDEQYF
TGTGCCAGCAGCTCTCGTCTTGGACAGTATGGGGACGAGCAGTACTTC
>TRBJ2-5|TRBV5-6|.|.
CASSLASIQETQYF
TGTGCCAGCAGCTTGGCCAGTATCCAAGAGACCCAGTACTTC
>TRBJ2-4|TRBV6-1|many|.
CASSETPRGNIQYF
TGTGCCAGCAGTGAAACTCCCCGTGGAAACATTCAGTACTTC
>TRBJ2-7|TRBV5-6|.|.
CASSLNGRGPPYEQYF
TGTGCCAGCAGCTTGAACGGTAGGGGCCCACCCTACGAGCAGTACTTC
>TRBJ1-3|TRBV7-3|.|.
CASSWTLCSGNTIYF
TGTGCCAGCAGCTGGACATTATGCTCTGGAAACACCATATATTTT
>TRBJ1-1|TRBV27|.|.
CASSPQGWTEAFF
TGTGCCAGCAGTCCACAGGGATGGACTGAAGCTTTCTTT
>TRBJ2-1|TRBV2|.|.
CARAGTSSYNEQFF
TGTGCCAGGGCCGGGACATCATCCTACAATGAGCAGTTCTTC
>TRBJ2-7|TRBV9|.|TRBD2
CASSVGLAGGLNSYEQYF
TGTGCCAGCAGCGTAGGACTAGCGGGGGGCCTAAACTCCTACGAGCAGTACTTC
>TRBJ2-5|TRBV5-1|.|TRBD2
CASSLVAGGLETQYF
TGCGCCAGCAGCTTGGTTGCGGGGGGGCTCGAGACCCAGTACTTC
>TRBJ2-7|TRBV11-2|.|.
CASSLLAAGYEQYF
TGTGCCAGCAGCCTGCTAGCAGCGGGCTACGAGCAGTACTTC
>TRBJ2-3|TRBV18|.|TRBD1
CASSPSWDREGYF
TGTGCCAGCTCACCTAGCTGGGACAGAGAGGGGTATTTT
>TRBJ1-5|TRBV11-2|.|TRBD1
CASSGGQYSNQPQHF
TGTGCCAGCAGCGGGGGACAGTATAGCAATCAGCCCCAGCATTTT
>TRBJ2-7|TRBV27|once|TRBD1
CASGRQGNEQYF
TGTGCCAGCGGGCGACAGGGGAACGAGCAGTACTTC
>TRBJ1-6|TRBV10-1|.|.
CASSAGRDSPLHF
TGCGCCAGCAGTGCAGGGAGGGATTCACCCCTCCACTTT
>TRBJ2-7|TRBV11-2|.|TRBD2
CASSLGGSSYEQYF
TGTGCCAGCAGCCTGGGGGGGTCTTCCTACGAGCAGTACTTC